The clone carrying this T cell receptor (beta chain) was recorded only once. Its cognate antigen is unknown. The sample is drawn from a study of cytomegalovirus exposure and HLA in healthy donors. Findings and limits, study-wide: Other equally common chains were less clonally expanded than HLA-associated TCR beta chains, a later analysis showed.

This CDR3 has 16 residues. Germline CDR1 PRHDT, CDR2 FYEKMQ (reference sequence). V lost 3 bases and J 4 bases, leaving 15 bases between the germline ends. PCR involved 60 Vbeta and 13 Jbeta primers. TCRdb's table, derived via immunoSEQ multiplex PCR, lists solely in-frame clones and lacks some. The sample holds approximately 170,000 clones, around three quarters seen once. The sample was PBMCs. This receptor was taken from a woman in her thirties or forties in good health and CMV-seronegative. The genes are TRBV13 and TRBJ2-2, with D tentatively TRBD2 (5 bases). The CDR3 coding sequence is TGTGCCAGCAGCTTCTCCCGTTGGGGAGTCACCGGGGAGCTGTTTTTT. This codes for CASSFSRWGVTGELFF.